This T cell receptor beta chain comes out of a study of T cells in Graves' hyperthyroidism and ophthalmopathy. Looked up from germline, CDR1 is MNHNS and CDR2 is SASEGT. Trimming shortened V by 6 bases and J by 4 bases, and 11 bases separated the two germline ends. This CDR3 has 13 amino acids. On the basis of clinical symptoms, serum thyroxine and TRAb, thyroid ultrasound and orbital computed tomography, diagnoses were made. A roughly 10 ml volume of fresh peripheral blood provided the PBMCs. For this clonotype: Its antigen is undetermined.

RNA transcripts were the template for amplifying TCR beta CDR3 regions. In the first-round RT-PCR of the TCR CDR3, the HTBI primer set was used. One entry per CDR3 protein results from TCRdb running MiXCR on the multiplex PCR reads. Of hundreds of thousands of distinct CDR3 sequences in the sample, approximately 15% were seen once. The study, taken as a whole, reports: Among clonotypes expanded in thyroid above 0.001, most were also found in blood.

The clonotype comes from a woman in her sixties or seventies with Graves' ophthalmopathy. The rearrangement links TRBV6-1 to TRBJ2-3; no firm D call. The sequenced sample was blood. The CDR3 sequence is CASRHDDSDTQYF. CDR3 sequence (DNA): TGTGCCAGCAGGCATGATGATTCAGATACGCAGTATTTT.